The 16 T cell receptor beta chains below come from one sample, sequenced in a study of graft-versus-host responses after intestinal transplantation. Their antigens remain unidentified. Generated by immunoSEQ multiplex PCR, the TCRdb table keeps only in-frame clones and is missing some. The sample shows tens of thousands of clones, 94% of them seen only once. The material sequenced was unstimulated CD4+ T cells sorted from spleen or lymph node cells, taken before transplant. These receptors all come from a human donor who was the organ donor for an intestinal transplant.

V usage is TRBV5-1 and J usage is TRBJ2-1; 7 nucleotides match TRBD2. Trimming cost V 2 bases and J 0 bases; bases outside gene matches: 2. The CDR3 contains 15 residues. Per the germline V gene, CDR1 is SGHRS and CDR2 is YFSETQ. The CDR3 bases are TGCGCCAGCAGCTTTACGGGGGGCTCCTACAATGAGCAGTTCTTC. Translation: CASSFTGGSYNEQFF.

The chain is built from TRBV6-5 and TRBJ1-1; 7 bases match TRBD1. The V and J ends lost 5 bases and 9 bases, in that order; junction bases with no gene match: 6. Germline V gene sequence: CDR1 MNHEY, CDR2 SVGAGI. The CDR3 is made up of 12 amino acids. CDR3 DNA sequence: TGTGCCAGCAGTGGAGGGGGCGGAAAAGCTTTCTTT. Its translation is CASSGGGGKAFF.

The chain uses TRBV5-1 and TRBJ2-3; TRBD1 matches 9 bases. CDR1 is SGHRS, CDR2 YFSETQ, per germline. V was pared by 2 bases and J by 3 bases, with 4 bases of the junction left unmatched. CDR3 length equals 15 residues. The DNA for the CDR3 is TGCGCCAGCAGCTTTAGGACAGGGGAAACAGATACGCAGTATTTT. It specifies CASSFRTGETDTQYF.

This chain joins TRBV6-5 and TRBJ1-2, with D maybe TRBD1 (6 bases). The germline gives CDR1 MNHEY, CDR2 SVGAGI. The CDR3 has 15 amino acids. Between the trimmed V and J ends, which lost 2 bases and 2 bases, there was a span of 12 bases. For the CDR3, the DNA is TGTGCCAGCAGTTACGCCCGGACAGCAAACTATGGCTACACCTTC. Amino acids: CASSYARTANYGYTF.

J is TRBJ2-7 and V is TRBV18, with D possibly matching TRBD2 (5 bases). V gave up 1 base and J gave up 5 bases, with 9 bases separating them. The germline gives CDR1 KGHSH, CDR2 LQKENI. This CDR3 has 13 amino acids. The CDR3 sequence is CASSPRPGDEQYF. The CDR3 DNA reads TGTGCCAGCTCACCACGTCCCGGGGACGAGCAGTACTTC.

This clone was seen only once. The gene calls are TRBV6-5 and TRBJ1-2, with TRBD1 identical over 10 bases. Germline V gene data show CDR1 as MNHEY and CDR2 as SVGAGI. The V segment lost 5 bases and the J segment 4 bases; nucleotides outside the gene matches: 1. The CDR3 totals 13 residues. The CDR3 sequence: CASSGDRGYGYTF. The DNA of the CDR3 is TGTGCCAGCAGTGGGGACAGGGGCTATGGCTACACCTTC.

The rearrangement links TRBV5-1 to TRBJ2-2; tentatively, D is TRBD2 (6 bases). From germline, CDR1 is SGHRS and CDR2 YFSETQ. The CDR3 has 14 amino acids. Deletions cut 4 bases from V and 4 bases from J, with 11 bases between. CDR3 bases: TGCGCCAGCAGCCCGGACGGGAGCACCGGGGAGCTGTTTTTT. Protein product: CASSPDGSTGELFF. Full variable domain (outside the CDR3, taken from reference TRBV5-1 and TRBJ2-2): KAGVTQTPRYLIKTRGQQVTLSCSPISGHRSVSWYQQTPGQGLQFLFEYFSETQRNKGNFPGRFSGRQFSNSRSEMNVSTLELGDSALYLCASSPDGSTGELFFGEGSRLTVL.

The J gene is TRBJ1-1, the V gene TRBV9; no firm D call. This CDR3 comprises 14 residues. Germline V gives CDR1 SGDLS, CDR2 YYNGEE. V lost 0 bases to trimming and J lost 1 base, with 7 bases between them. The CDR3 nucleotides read TGTGCCAGCAGCGTAGAGGGCGGGAACACTGAAGCTTTCTTT. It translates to CASSVEGGNTEAFF.

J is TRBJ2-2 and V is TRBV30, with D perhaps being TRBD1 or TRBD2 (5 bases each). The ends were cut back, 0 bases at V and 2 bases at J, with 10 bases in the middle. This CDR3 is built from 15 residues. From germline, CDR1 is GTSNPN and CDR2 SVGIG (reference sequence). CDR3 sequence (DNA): TGTGCCTGGAGTGTACCGGGACCAAACACCGGGGAGCTGTTTTTT. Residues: CAWSVPGPNTGELFF.

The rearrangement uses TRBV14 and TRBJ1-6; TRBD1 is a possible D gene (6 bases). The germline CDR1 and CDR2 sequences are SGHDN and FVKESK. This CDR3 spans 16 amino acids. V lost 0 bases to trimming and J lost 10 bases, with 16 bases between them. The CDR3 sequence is CASSQEKGVSWSPLHF. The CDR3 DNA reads TGTGCCAGCAGCCAAGAGAAGGGGGTATCGTGGTCACCCCTCCACTTT. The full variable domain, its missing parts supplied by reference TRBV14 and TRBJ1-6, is EAGVTQFPSHSVIEKGQTVTLRCDPISGHDNLYWYRRVMGKEIKFLLHFVKESKQDESGMPNNRFLAERTGGTYSTLKVQPAELEDSGVYFCASSQEKGVSWSPLHFGNGTRLTVT.

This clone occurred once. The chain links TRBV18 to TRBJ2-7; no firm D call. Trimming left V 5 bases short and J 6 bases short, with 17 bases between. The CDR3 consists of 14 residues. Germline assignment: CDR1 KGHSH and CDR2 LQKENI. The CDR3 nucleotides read TGTGCCAGCTCAACGGGCACGACCGTCTCCGAGCAGTACTTC. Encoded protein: CASSTGTTVSEQYF.

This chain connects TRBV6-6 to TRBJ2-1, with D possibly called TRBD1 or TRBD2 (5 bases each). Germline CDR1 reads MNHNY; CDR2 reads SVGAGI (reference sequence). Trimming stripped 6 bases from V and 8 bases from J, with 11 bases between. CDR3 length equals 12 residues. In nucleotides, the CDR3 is TGTGCCAGCAGACGAGGGGCCGATGAGCAGTTCTTC. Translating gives CASRRGADEQFF.

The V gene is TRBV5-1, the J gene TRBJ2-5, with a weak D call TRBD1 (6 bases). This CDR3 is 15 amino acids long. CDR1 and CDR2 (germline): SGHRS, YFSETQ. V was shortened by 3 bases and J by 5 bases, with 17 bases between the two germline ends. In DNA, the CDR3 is TGCGCCAGCAGCTCGGGACACAAAAGTGGGGAGACCCAGTACTTC. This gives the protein CASSSGHKSGETQYF.

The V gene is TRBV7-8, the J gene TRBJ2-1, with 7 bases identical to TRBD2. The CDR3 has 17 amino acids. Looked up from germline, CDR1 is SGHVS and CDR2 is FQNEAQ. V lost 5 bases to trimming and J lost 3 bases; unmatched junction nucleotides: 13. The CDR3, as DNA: TGTGCCAGCAGCCCCATAGGGGCGGGGGAGGGCTACAATGAGCAGTTCTTC. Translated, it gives CASSPIGAGEGYNEQFF. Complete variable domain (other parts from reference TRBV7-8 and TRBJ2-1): GAGVSQSPRYKVAKRGQDVALRCDPISGHVSLFWYQQALGQGPEFLTYFQNEAQLDKSGLPSDRFFAERPEGSVSTLKIQRTQQEDSAVYLCASSPIGAGEGYNEQFFGPGTRLTVL.

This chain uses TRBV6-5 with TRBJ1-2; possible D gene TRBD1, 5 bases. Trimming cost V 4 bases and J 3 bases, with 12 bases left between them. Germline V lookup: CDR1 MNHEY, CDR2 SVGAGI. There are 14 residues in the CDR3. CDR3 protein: CASSSGRGDYGYTF. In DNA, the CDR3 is TGTGCCAGCAGTTCGGGGCGAGGTGACTATGGCTACACCTTC.

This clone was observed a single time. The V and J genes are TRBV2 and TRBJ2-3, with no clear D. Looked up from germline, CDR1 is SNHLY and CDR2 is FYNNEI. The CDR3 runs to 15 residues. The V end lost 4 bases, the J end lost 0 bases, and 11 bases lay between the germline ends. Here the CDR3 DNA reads TGTGCCAGCAGTGGGGGTCCAACTAGCACAGATACGCAGTATTTT. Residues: CASSGGPTSTDTQYF.